The sample holds one count of the clone carrying this TCR beta chain. The data derive from a study of blood T cell repertoires in COVID-19. Assay used: immunoSEQ multiplex PCR; TCRdb lists only in-frame clones, some missing. Among some 100,000 clones, under 80% were seen once, and the ten largest hold 2.5% to 3%. The V gene end was trimmed by 0 bases and the J gene end by 4 bases; junction bases not matched to a gene: 1. Germline V gene data show CDR1 as SGHRS and CDR2 as YFSETQ. CDR3 length equals 15 residues. The sequence came from a man aged 45-65 years with acute or convalescent COVID-19. Sequencing used peripheral blood. The chain has TRBV5-1 and TRBJ2-3; 11 positions agree with TRBD2. CDR3 DNA: TGCGCCAGCAGCTTGGTAGCGGGGGGGGCAGATACGCAGTATTTT. As protein: CASSLVAGGADTQYF.